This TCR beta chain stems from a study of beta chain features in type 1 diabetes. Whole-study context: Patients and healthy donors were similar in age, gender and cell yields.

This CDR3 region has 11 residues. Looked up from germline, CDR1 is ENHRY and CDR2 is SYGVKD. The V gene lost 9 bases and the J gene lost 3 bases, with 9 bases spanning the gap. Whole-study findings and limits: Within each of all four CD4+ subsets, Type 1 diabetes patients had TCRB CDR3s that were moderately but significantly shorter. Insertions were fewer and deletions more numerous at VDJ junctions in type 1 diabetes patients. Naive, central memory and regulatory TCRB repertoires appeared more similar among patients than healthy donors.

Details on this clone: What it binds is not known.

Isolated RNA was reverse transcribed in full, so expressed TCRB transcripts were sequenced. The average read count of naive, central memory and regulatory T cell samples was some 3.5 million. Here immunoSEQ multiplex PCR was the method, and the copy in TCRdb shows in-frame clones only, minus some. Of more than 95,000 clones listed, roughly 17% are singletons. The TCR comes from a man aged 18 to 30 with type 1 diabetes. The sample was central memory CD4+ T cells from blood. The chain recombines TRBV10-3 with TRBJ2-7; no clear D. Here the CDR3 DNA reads TGTGCCATATCGCGTAGCTACGAGCAGTACTTC. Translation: CAISRSYEQYF.